Below, one T cell receptor (beta chain) is given with its context. This clone's antigen is unknown. No quality values exist for individual bases; no much larger clone is one base distant. TCR CDR3 regions were amplified from genomic DNA by multiplex PCR using the deep immunoSEQ assay. Genomic DNA extracted from each cell subset was distributed evenly over all wells of several immunoSEQ 96-well plates, and each plate served as one replicate. For sorted subsets, approximately 0.2 ug of genomic DNA, equivalent to some 30,000 T cell genomes, went into each replicate PCR. The purified libraries were quantified using a Qubit 3.0 fluorometer, sized with a Bioanalyzer 2100, and then quantified again using the KAPA Library Quantification kit. A separate single-read 150-cycle Illumina NextSeq 550 flow cell was used to sequence each immunoSEQ 96-well plate. Turning to the authors' computational methods: Because the immunoSEQ output held only junctional sequences and lacked quality scores, the filtering could not match the filtering applied to full-length reads. Sequences were annotated with PyIR, a Python wrapper for IgBLAST v1.9, and V/J genes and CDR3 were assigned using IMGT germline references. Reads were removed for weak V/J assignments (E-value above 1e-6), missing CDR3, stop codons, out-of-frame junctions, or ambiguous translated residues. A V3J clonotype was defined by an identical inferred V gene, J gene, and CDR3 amino acid sequence. To compute the percentage overlap between repertoires, the number of shared unique clonotypes was divided by the size of the smaller repertoire. Richness of each repertoire was evaluated using RTK rarefaction, the Chao1 estimator, and Recon v2.1 estimates of unobserved clonotypes. Generation probabilities for all TCRbeta clonotypes obtained by the gDNA method from a few donors were computed using OLGA. Entries here come from immuneACCESS through TCRdb and include only in-frame sequences with V and J called. Some clones fail to appear in such tables; in the studies checked, an unresolved V gene covers under half of the shortfall, and the cause of the remainder is unknown. The V and J calls and clone size are taken from that table; D and trimming were inferred from the DNA. In this sample the table shows about 800,000 clones, around 96% of which occur a single time. Roughly 0.23% of the sample goes to the ten largest clones.

The source of the sample is a study of shared clonotypes between healthy human individuals (TCRdb year 2020). Background for the entire study: Three men and a couple of women, aged 18 to 49 years, made up the cohort. Blood TCR repertoires of about 5 healthy adults were deeply sequenced to estimate repertoire size and the extent of clonotype sharing between individuals. Libraries were prepared and TCR repertoires were sequenced by different laboratories using diverse techniques, in order to increase sequencing depth and limit assay-specific biases. Per donor, three plates each were used for CD4 naive and CD4 memory, two for CD8 naive, and one for CD8 memory. Per donor, leukapheresis produced somewhere between about 0.9 and 10 billion PBMCs. Overall results and qualifications from the work: Even with the large sequencing depth, rarefaction of the sorted-subset datasets indicated that sequencing was incomplete. Naive subsets generally had larger estimated clonotype richness than memory subsets did. Based on pairwise subsampling, the degree of clonotype sharing among donors was expected to be affected by sequencing depth. Across a few donors, around 5% of naive CD4, approximately 4% of naive CD8, around 2.1% of memory CD4, and 0.4% of memory CD8 clonotypes were shared. Only blood was sampled, and tissue TCR repertoires likely differ from those in blood. Compared with non-shared clonotypes, clonotypes shared by all four sorted-subset donors had higher generation probabilities. The small number of donors limited the genetic and exposure-history diversity represented.

Measured from the cysteine to the phenylalanine, the CDR3 is 18 residues long. This entry keeps only the CDR3 DNA: 54 bases, framed from base 1. CD8 naive samples consisted of CD45RO-negative cells that were positively selected for CCR7, yielding a CD45RA+CCR7+ population without TemRA cells. Healthy HIV-negative adults with no recently reported acute infections or vaccinations were included as donors. Every donor was a Caucasian adult residing in Nashville, Tennessee, USA. Blood was obtained by leukapheresis, after which PBMCs were separated by Ficoll-Histopaque density gradient centrifugation and cryopreserved in liquid nitrogen vapor phase. Analytical flow cytometry was used to check the purity and quantity of every magnetically sorted T cell population. From each sorted fraction, genomic DNA was isolated and quantified by UV absorbance on a Nanodrop 2000c.

Sequenced input: naive CD8+ T cells sorted from blood. In the paper's terms, the cell subset or site label means: CD45RA+CCR7+. This receptor was obtained from a man aged 25-40 years in good health. The chain uses TRBV1 and TRBJ1-5; TRBD1, as called in the table, went unchecked against the DNA. TRBV1 is a pseudogene. CDR3 reads: CTSSWGRLRRLNNQPQHF. The DNA reads as follows: TGCACCAGCAGCTGGGGCAGGTTAAGGCGGCTTAACAATCAGCCCCAGCATTTT.